The 3 T cell receptor beta chains below all came from one sample that was sequenced in a study of shared clonotypes between healthy human individuals. Naivety among CD8 cells was defined by CD45RO negativity and positive CCR7 selection, thereby excluding terminally differentiated effector memory CD45RA+ cells. Assay: immunoSEQ multiplex PCR; the TCRdb copy retains only in-frame clones and omits some. The sample comprises over 2,000,000 clones, over 85% of which are singletons, and roughly 1.7% rests with the top ten. Sequencing used naive CD8+ T cells from PBMCs. These receptors came from a young man in good health. Some clones in this sample may be carry-over from other donors' samples.

The V call is TRBV2, the J call TRBJ1-1; D possibly corresponds to TRBD1 (6 bases). Trimming removed 5 bases at V and 1 base at J, with 20 bases between. The V gene's germline CDR1 is SNHLY and CDR2 FYNNEI. This CDR3 has 17 amino acids. In DNA form, the CDR3 reads TGTGCCAGCAGTTCCGGGGACTATACAGGGCCGAACACTGAAGCTTTCTTT. This encodes CASSSGDYTGPNTEAFF.

The chain carries TRBV7-3 and TRBJ2-1, with a possible D match to TRBD1 (5 bases). Trimming cost V 5 bases and J 8 bases, with 16 bases left between them. The CDR3 runs to 14 residues. CDR1 SGHTA and CDR2 FQGTGA come from the germline V gene. The CDR3 DNA follows: TGTGCCAGCAGCCCGAACCTCCAGGGTGATGAGCAGTTCTTC. It encodes CASSPNLQGDEQFF.

This clone was detected a few times. The chain carries TRBV19 and TRBJ1-2; D remains ambiguous. The V and J ends lost 8 bases and 5 bases respectively, with 9 bases between them. From germline, CDR1 is LNHDA and CDR2 SQIVND (reference sequence). CDR3 length: 11 residues. Written as DNA, the CDR3 is TGTGCCAGTGGCTCTCTATATGGCTACACCTTC. It codes for CASGSLYGYTF. Complete variable domain (other parts from reference TRBV19 and TRBJ1-2): DGGITQSPKYLFRKEGQNVTLSCEQNLNHDAMYWYRQDPGQGLRLIYYSQIVNDFQKGDIAEGYSVSREKKESFPLTVTSAQKNPTAFYLCASGSLYGYTFGSGTRLTVV.